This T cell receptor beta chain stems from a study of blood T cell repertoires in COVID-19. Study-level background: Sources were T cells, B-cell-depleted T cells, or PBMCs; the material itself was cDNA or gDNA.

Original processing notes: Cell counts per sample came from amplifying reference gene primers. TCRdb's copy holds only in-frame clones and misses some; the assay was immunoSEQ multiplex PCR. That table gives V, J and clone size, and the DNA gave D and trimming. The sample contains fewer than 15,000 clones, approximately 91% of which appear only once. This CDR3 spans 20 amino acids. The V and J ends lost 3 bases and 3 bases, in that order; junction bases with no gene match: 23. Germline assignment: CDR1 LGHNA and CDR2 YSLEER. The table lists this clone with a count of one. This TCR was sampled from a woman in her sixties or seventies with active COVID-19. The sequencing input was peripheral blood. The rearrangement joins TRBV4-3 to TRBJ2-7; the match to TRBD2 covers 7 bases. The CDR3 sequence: CASSQAVGLAAAGPLYEQYF. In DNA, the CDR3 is TGCGCCAGCAGCCAGGCTGTTGGGCTAGCGGCCGCGGGCCCCCTCTACGAGCAGTACTTC.